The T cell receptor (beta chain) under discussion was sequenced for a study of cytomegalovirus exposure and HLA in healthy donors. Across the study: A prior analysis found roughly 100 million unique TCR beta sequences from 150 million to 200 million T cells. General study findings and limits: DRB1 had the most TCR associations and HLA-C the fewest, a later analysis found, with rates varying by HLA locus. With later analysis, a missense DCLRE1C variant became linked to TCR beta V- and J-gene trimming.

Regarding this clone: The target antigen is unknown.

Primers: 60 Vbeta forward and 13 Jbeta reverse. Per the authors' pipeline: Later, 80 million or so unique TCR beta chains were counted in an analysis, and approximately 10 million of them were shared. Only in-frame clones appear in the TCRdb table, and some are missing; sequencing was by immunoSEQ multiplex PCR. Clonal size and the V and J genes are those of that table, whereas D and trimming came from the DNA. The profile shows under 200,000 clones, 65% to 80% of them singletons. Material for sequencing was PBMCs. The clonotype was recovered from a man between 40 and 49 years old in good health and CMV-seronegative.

CDR3 bases: TGTGCCAGCGGCATAGCGGGAGGGGGTTCCTACGAGCAGTACTTC. This translates into CASGIAGGGSYEQYF. The chain carries TRBV7-2 and TRBJ2-7; 11 nucleotides agree with TRBD2. Germline CDR1 reads SGHTA; CDR2 reads FQGNSA. The CDR3 extends over 15 amino acids. The V gene end was trimmed by 8 bases and the J gene end by 1 base; junction bases not matched to a gene: 7.